This entry features one T cell receptor beta chain sequence. Germline is not matched at one junction end, which may reflect a read error. The CDR3 is 13 residues long. In germline, CDR1 is MNHEY, CDR2 SVGEGT. After constant-region reverse-primer amplification, full-length variable regions underwent semi-nested PCR with Nested Universal Primer A. Each CDR3 protein gets one entry after TCRdb re-called the 5' RACE reads with MiXCR. The table has about 57,000 distinct CDR3 sequences, around 26% seen once. This clonotype was obtained from a female donor with breast cancer. The V and J genes are TRBV6-2 or TRBV6-3 and TRBJ2-7; the match to TRBD1 covers 7 bases. Material: tumor-infiltrating memory CD4+ T cells sorted from the breast tumor. Described subset: memory CD4+ T cells, CD4+CD45RO+CD25-. The CDR3 region has the DNA TGTGTCAGCAGGGGGACGGCGACCTACGAGCAGTACTTC. It translates to CVSRGTATYEQYF.